Shown below are 24 T cell receptor beta chains from a single sample sequenced in a study of T cells after yellow fever vaccination. TCRdb fed the 5' RACE reads into MiXCR, producing one record per CDR3 protein. The repertoire holds about 210,000 distinct CDR3 sequences, with approximately 6.8% as singletons. This material consisted of CD4+ T cells sorted from PBMCs, taken on the day of the yellow fever booster vaccination. These receptors came from a man aged 25-40 years who received the YFV17D yellow fever vaccine.

This clonotype was seen ten or more times. This rearrangement joins TRBV7-2 to TRBJ2-7; 7 nucleotides line up with TRBD1. Germline lookup yields CDR1 SGHTA and CDR2 FQGNSA. The CDR3 runs to 16 residues. V gave up 1 base and J gave up 3 bases; unmatched junction bases: 9. CDR3 residues: CASSLGGQKFLYEQYF. The CDR3 DNA reads TGTGCCAGCAGCTTAGGGGGACAGAAATTCCTCTACGAGCAGTACTTC.

This clonotype was counted at least ten times. CDR3 residues: CSARNPLGAGETQYF. CDR3 in DNA: TGCAGTGCTAGAAATCCCCTAGGAGCTGGTGAGACCCAGTACTTC. The chain couples TRBV20-1 to TRBJ2-5; D remains unclear. The CDR3 is 15 residues long. Trimming took 2 bases from V and 5 from J, leaving 18 bases between them. The germline V gene has CDR1 DFQATT and CDR2 SNEGSKA (reference sequence).

The CDR3 loop reads CASSSAGFYEQYF. The DNA of the CDR3 is TGTGCCAGCAGTTCGGCAGGGTTCTACGAGCAGTACTTC. V gene TRBV12-3 or TRBV12-4 combines with J gene TRBJ2-7; a possible D gene is TRBD1 (5 bases). This CDR3 has 13 amino acids. The V and J ends lost 4 bases and 3 bases respectively, with 10 bases between them.

The rearrangement uses TRBV18 and TRBJ2-2; 8 nucleotides line up with TRBD1. CDR1 and CDR2 from the germline V gene are KGHSH and LQKENI. This CDR3 spans 15 amino acids. Trimming at V came to 5 bases and at J to 11 bases, leaving 13 bases not matched to a gene. CDR3 amino acids: CASSRTGNPASELFF. CDR3 in DNA: TGTGCCAGCTCAAGGACAGGGAACCCCGCGAGTGAGCTGTTTTTT.

This clonotype was found a few times. The rearrangement uses TRBV7-2 and TRBJ2-5; D is ambiguous. CDR1 is SGHTA and CDR2 is FQGNSA in the germline V gene. Between the trimmed V and J ends, which lost 5 bases and 5 bases, there was a span of 15 bases. There are 14 residues in the CDR3. In DNA, the CDR3 is TGTGCCAGCAGCCCCCACCTAGGTTCCGAGACCCAGTACTTC. Its protein is CASSPHLGSETQYF.

This clonotype appeared many times. The chain carries TRBV20-1 and TRBJ2-7, with no clear D. Germline V gene lookup returns CDR1 DFQATT and CDR2 SNEGSKA (reference sequence). The CDR3 covers 14 residues. Trimming stripped 1 base from V and 6 bases from J, with 16 bases between. The CDR3 loop is CSARATTSPGEQYF. The CDR3, as DNA: TGCAGTGCTAGAGCTACAACTTCCCCGGGCGAGCAGTACTTC.

V is TRBV20-1 and J is TRBJ1-2; D unclear. V dropped 0 bases and J dropped 8 bases, with 16 bases sitting between them. The CDR3 runs to 14 residues. Germline CDR1 is DFQATT and CDR2 is SNEGSKA (reference sequence). The CDR3 loop reads CSARETGIVYGYTF. The CDR3 DNA reads as TGCAGTGCTAGAGAGACCGGGATCGTCTACGGCTACACCTTC.

The chain is built from TRBV12-3 or TRBV12-4 and TRBJ2-1; the match to TRBD2 covers 8 bases. The junction had 7 bases not matched to a gene; V was cut back by 6 bases and J by 9 bases. The CDR3 contains 13 residues. The CDR3 DNA sequence: TGTGCCAGCAGACGGGTCGGGACTAGTGAGCAGTTCTTC. This codes for CASRRVGTSEQFF.

This clonotype has only a few counts. The chain couples TRBV20-1 to TRBJ1-3, with TRBD1 as a possible D gene (5 bases). CDR1 is DFQATT and CDR2 is SNEGSKA in the germline V gene (reference sequence). V lost 7 bases and J 4 bases, leaving 17 bases between the germline ends. The CDR3 covers 14 residues. This CDR3 reads CSVLRDEVGNTIYF. CDR3 sequence (DNA): TGCAGTGTCCTCAGGGATGAGGTGGGAAACACCATATATTTT.

The chain employs TRBV2 and TRBJ1-4, with D tentatively TRBD1 (5 bases). V was trimmed by 1 base and J by 4 bases, leaving 10 bases between them. Germline V gives CDR1 SNHLY, CDR2 FYNNEI. The CDR3 loop spans 15 amino acids. CDR3 amino acids: CASSEGGHRNEKLFF. In DNA, the CDR3 is TGTGCCAGCAGTGAAGGTGGACATCGTAATGAAAAACTGTTTTTT.

The DNA for the CDR3 is TGCAGTGCTTCCAGCGGGAACCGAAACAATGAGCAGTTCTTC. This codes for CSASSGNRNNEQFF. The rearrangement joins TRBV20-1 to TRBJ2-1, with TRBD2 matching 7 bases. The CDR3 loop spans 14 amino acids. CDR1 and CDR2 (germline): DFQATT, SNEGSKA (reference sequence). Trimming removed 5 bases from V and 5 bases from J; junction bases left unmatched: 9.

Comment on this clonotype: A read error may be the cause here, since a much bigger clone is one base away. The chain has TRBV20-1 and TRBJ2-5; D perhaps matches TRBD1 (6 bases). Germline lookup yields CDR1 DFQATT and CDR2 SNEGSKA (reference sequence). CDR3 size: 13 residues. With 1 base removed from V and 3 bases from J, the gap between germline ends came to 9 bases. CDR3 nucleotide sequence: TGCAGTGCTAGAGTGGCAGGGGAAGAGACCCAGTACTTC. This encodes CSARVAGEETQYF.

The sample holds a few counts of this clonotype. The chain joins TRBV28 to TRBJ2-4, with 7 bases aligning to TRBD2. Per germline, CDR1 MDHEN and CDR2 SYDVKM. The junction had 20 bases not matched to a gene; V was cut back by 3 bases and J by 6 bases. The CDR3 contains 19 residues. The CDR3 DNA follows: TGTGCCAGCAGTTTCTTGGCGGGAGCTTTTAAGACCCTCCTAAACATTCAGTACTTC. Amino acid sequence: CASSFLAGAFKTLLNIQYF.

The table lists this clonotype with many counts. The CDR3 DNA reads as TGTGCCAGCAGTTTACCCCGGGCTGAGCAGTTCTTC. This sequence encodes CASSLPRAEQFF. The rearrangement joins TRBV12-3 or TRBV12-4 to TRBJ2-1; D remains unclear. The CDR3 length is 12 residues. V was trimmed by 2 bases and J by 9 bases, leaving 8 bases between them.

This clonotype was recorded at least ten times. The chain combines TRBV12-3 or TRBV12-4 with TRBJ1-1; D is possibly TRBD1 (6 bases). The length of the CDR3 is 14 residues. V dropped 3 bases and J dropped 7 bases, with 15 bases sitting between them. This CDR3 is CASSLANRVSEAFF. The CDR3 DNA sequence: TGTGCCAGCAGTTTGGCCAACAGGGTTAGTGAAGCTTTCTTT.

There are many counts of this clonotype. This rearrangement joins TRBV30 to TRBJ2-3, with D hard to call. CDR1 is GTSNPN and CDR2 is SVGIG in the germline V gene (reference sequence). V was shortened by 0 bases and J by 10 bases, with 17 bases between the two germline ends. This CDR3 contains 14 residues. The CDR3 DNA reads as TGTGCCTGGAGTGTAGGCCTACGCCTTGGGTCGCAGTATTTT. It is translated as CAWSVGLRLGSQYF.

Concerning this clonotype itself: An end of the junction differs from the germline gene, which may be a read error. J is TRBJ1-4 and V is TRBV20-1; D gene unclear. Looked up from germline, CDR1 is DFQATT and CDR2 is SNEGSKA (reference sequence). The CDR3 covers 12 residues. The CDR3 loop reads CSADFLGTPLSF. As DNA, the CDR3 is TGCAGTGCTGACTTCCTGGGCACTCCTTTGTCTTTT.

This clonotype appeared many times. The J gene is TRBJ2-7, the V gene TRBV29-1; tentative D call: TRBD2 (6 bases). This CDR3 comprises 13 residues. Trimming stripped 6 bases from V and 6 bases from J, with 18 bases between. The germline V gene encodes CDR1 SQVTM and CDR2 ANQGSEA. The CDR3 DNA sequence: TGCAGCGTCCGAAGGGACTGGGAAACCGAGCAGTACTTC. Translation: CSVRRDWETEQYF.

The chain is built from TRBV20-1 and TRBJ2-3; 12 bases fit TRBD2. The CDR3 consists of 19 residues. Losses at the gene ends were 2 bases for V and 4 bases for J; bases not matched to a gene: 16. Germline V gives CDR1 DFQATT, CDR2 SNEGSKA (reference sequence). Here the CDR3 DNA reads TGCAGTGCTAGACCATACGGGGCTAGCGGGAGGGGCGGAGCAGATACGCAGTATTTT. It specifies CSARPYGASGRGGADTQYF.

At least ten counts were recorded for this clonotype. The J gene is TRBJ1-1, the V gene TRBV7-6, with 7 bases fitting TRBD1. CDR1 is SGHVS, CDR2 FNYEAQ, per germline. J lost 1 base, V lost 5 bases, and 7 bases had no gene match. The length of the CDR3 is 15 residues. CDR3 amino acids: CASSPRQGGNTEAFF. CDR3 coding DNA: TGTGCCAGCAGCCCCCGACAGGGAGGGAACACTGAAGCTTTCTTT.

This clonotype was seen more than once but under ten times. The chain links TRBV7-2 to TRBJ1-4, with TRBD1 identical over 8 bases. The CDR3 extends over 17 amino acids. The germline gives CDR1 SGHTA, CDR2 FQGNSA. Trimming at V came to 5 bases and at J to 2 bases, leaving 10 bases not matched to a gene. CDR3 sequence: CASSTRGQGRTNEKLFF. In DNA form, the CDR3 reads TGTGCCAGCAGCACACGAGGACAGGGACGTACTAATGAAAAACTGTTTTTT.

Of note for this clonotype: The junction does not match germline at one end; this may be a read error. The chain joins TRBV20-1 to TRBJ2-7; TRBD1 matches at 11 bases. The germline V gene has CDR1 DFQATT and CDR2 SNEGSKA (reference sequence). CDR3 length: 15 residues. CDR3 sequence: CSARDRGQGVYGQYF. In DNA form, the CDR3 reads TGCAGTGCTAGAGATCGGGGACAGGGGGTCTACGGGCAGTACTTC.

This clonotype was detected ten times or more. The chain uses TRBV7-9 and TRBJ2-3; 8 bases are a match to TRBD2. The V and J ends lost 3 bases and 1 base, in that order; junction bases with no gene match: 9. There are 17 residues in the CDR3. In germline, CDR1 is SEHNR, CDR2 FQNEAQ (reference sequence). The CDR3 region has the DNA TGTGCCAGCAGCTTCGGGAGGGGTCCACGGGGCACAGATACGCAGTATTTT. Protein: CASSFGRGPRGTDTQYF.

This clonotype was seen more than once but under ten times. The rearrangement uses TRBV20-1 and TRBJ2-7; TRBD1 agrees at 7 bases. Germline trimming cut 4 bases from V and 6 bases from J; bases unmatched to any gene: 12. The CDR3 is 14 residues long. Per germline, CDR1 DFQATT and CDR2 SNEGSKA (reference sequence). The CDR3 here is CSAIKGQPLFEQYF. For the CDR3, the DNA is TGCAGTGCTATAAAGGGACAGCCCCTTTTCGAGCAGTACTTC.